A selection of T cell receptor beta chains follows, all from one sample in a study of T cells in tuberculosis. The repertoire was sequenced with immunoSEQ multiplex PCR; TCRdb's copy has only in-frame clones and lacks some. This table holds about 58,000 clones, 88% found once. The material sequenced was CD1b-GMM tetramer-negative cells sorted from PBMCs. The receptor set was obtained from an adult woman with latent tuberculosis. Both conserved end residues are part of each CDR3. D genes are given only for firm matches. Only some rows state a clone size, as once, few, many or a class for expanded clones.

V gene	D gene	clone size	CDR3 length	J gene	CDR3 DNA	CDR3 protein
TRBV11-1	.	.	15	TRBJ1-4	TGTGCCAGCAGCCTCCGAGTTGCAACTAATGAAAAACTGTTTTTT	CASSLRVATNEKLFF
TRBV5-1	TRBD1	.	14	TRBJ2-3	TGCGCCAGCAGCTCGCGACAGGGTACAGATACGCAGTATTTT	CASSSRQGTDTQYF
TRBV12-5	.	few	14	TRBJ1-3	TGTGCTAGTGGTTACAGGGCCTCTGGAAACACCATATATTTT	CASGYRASGNTIYF
TRBV28	TRBD2	.	17	TRBJ2-3	TGTGCCAGCAGTTACGCTCTAGCGGGAGCTGGCACAGATACGCAGTATTTT	CASSYALAGAGTDTQYF
TRBV9	.	.	15	TRBJ2-7	TGTGCCAGCAGCGTAGGAATCGACTTTTCCTACGAGCAGTACTTC	CASSVGIDFSYEQYF
TRBV29-1	TRBD1	.	14	TRBJ1-2	TGCAGCGTGTCGACAGGGGGCGGAAACTATGGCTACACCTTC	CSVSTGGGNYGYTF
TRBV4-3	.	.	15	TRBJ1-5	TGCGCCAGCAGCCAAGATCCTGGGGGGGGTCAGCCCCAGCATTTT	CASSQDPGGGQPQHF
TRBV9	TRBD2	.	16	TRBJ2-3	TGTGCCAGCGGACCGGGACTAGCGGGGGGCACAGATACGCAGTATTTT	CASGPGLAGGTDTQYF
TRBV27	.	once	12	TRBJ2-7	TGTGCCAGCACGTCCGGGGGTGGCGAGCAGTACTTC	CASTSGGGEQYF
TRBV5-6	TRBD1	.	17	TRBJ2-3	TGTGCCAGCAGCCCTACCGACAGGGCCTGGGGCACAGATACGCAGTATTTT	CASSPTDRAWGTDTQYF
TRBV19	.	few	13	TRBJ1-2	TGTGCCACTTCGGACAGTGAGCTCTATGGCTACACCTTC	CATSDSELYGYTF
TRBV5-4	TRBD1	.	15	TRBJ1-4	TGTGCCAGCAGCTTGGCCACAGGGGTTAATGAAAAACTGTTTTTT	CASSLATGVNEKLFF
TRBV30	.	.	12	TRBJ1-2	TGTGCCTGGAGAAAGGACACCTATGGCTACACCTTC	CAWRKDTYGYTF
TRBV2	.	.	13	TRBJ2-7	TGTGCCAGCAAGTTTTCCGCGGACACCCCCCGGTACTTC	CASKFSADTPRYF
TRBV5-1	.	.	15	TRBJ1-1	TGCGCCAGCAGCTCGGTCTCGCCAATGAACACTGAAGCTTTCTTT	CASSSVSPMNTEAFF
TRBV7-9	.	.	17	TRBJ1-4	TGTGCCAGCAGCTCCCTCCCCTCCGGGGGTACTAATGAAAAACTGTTTTTT	CASSSLPSGGTNEKLFF
TRBV7-6	TRBD1	.	14	TRBJ1-1	TGTGCCAGCAGCCCGGGACAGGACGACACTGAAGCTTTCTTT	CASSPGQDDTEAFF
TRBV4-1	.	.	15	TRBJ1-2	TGCGCCAGCAGCCAAGCAGGGTCTTCAGGGGATGGCTACACCTTC	CASSQAGSSGDGYTF
TRBV5-5	.	once	16	TRBJ1-5	TGTGCCAGCAGCCCCCTGGGGGGAGGGGGAAATCAGCCCCAGCATTTT	CASSPLGGGGNQPQHF
TRBV6-5	.	.	13	TRBJ1-1	TGTGCCAGCAGACAAATTTTGAACACTGAAGCTTTCTTT	CASRQILNTEAFF
TRBV28	.	.	13	TRBJ1-1	TGTGCAACAGGACGGAGCCAGAACACTGAAGCTTTCTTT	CATGRSQNTEAFF
TRBV19	.	.	15	TRBJ1-5	TGTGCCAGTAGTACCAGGGACACCTCGAATCAGCCCCAGCATTTT	CASSTRDTSNQPQHF
TRBV11-1	TRBD1	.	14	TRBJ1-1	TGTGCCAGCAGCTCGGGGACAGTGAACACTGAAGCTTTCTTT	CASSSGTVNTEAFF
TRBV4-1	.	.	17	TRBJ2-2	TGCGCCAGCAGGGGGCAAGGGCAGCGAGGCGTCGCCGGGGAGCTGTTTTTT	CASRGQGQRGVAGELFF
TRBV9	TRBD2	.	14	TRBJ2-7	TGTGCCAGCAGCCCGGGAGGGGACCCCTACGAGCAGTACTTC	CASSPGGDPYEQYF
TRBV28	TRBD2	.	14	TRBJ2-7	TGTGCCAGCAGTTTACGGCTAGCGGTCTACGAGCAGTACTTC	CASSLRLAVYEQYF
TRBV6-6	.	.	15	TRBJ2-7	TGTGCCAGCATTGAACAGCAAACCTTCTCCTACGAGCAGTACTTC	CASIEQQTFSYEQYF
TRBV4-2	TRBD1	.	14	TRBJ2-5	TGTGCCAGCAGCCAAACAGGGGCACAAGAGACCCAGTACTTC	CASSQTGAQETQYF
TRBV6-5	TRBD1	.	15	TRBJ1-1	TGTGCCAGCAGAGCTTCAGGGGGCGGTAACACTGAAGCTTTCTTT	CASRASGGGNTEAFF
TRBV30	.	.	14	TRBJ1-4	TGTGCCTGGAGTGTAAAGGGGCTCGGCGAAAAACTGTTTTTT	CAWSVKGLGEKLFF
TRBV28	TRBD1	.	15	TRBJ2-2	TGTGCCAGCAGTTTGAGGACAGGGGCCACCGGGGAGCTGTTTTTT	CASSLRTGATGELFF
TRBV6-4	.	.	16	TRBJ2-1	TGTGCCAGCAGTGACACTAGCCAGAGCTCCTACAATGAGCAGTTCTTC	CASSDTSQSSYNEQFF
TRBV30	TRBD2	.	14	TRBJ2-5	TGTGCCTGTTCCCTACTAGCGGGAGGGGAGACCCAGTACTTC	CACSLLAGGETQYF